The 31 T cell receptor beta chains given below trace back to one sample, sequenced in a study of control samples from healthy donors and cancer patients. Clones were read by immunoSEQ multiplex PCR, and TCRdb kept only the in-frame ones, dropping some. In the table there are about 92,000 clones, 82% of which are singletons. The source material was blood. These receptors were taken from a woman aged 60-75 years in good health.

The CDR3 DNA sequence: TGTGCCAGCACGTCGGCCGCAAGGAATTCACCCCTCCACTTT. It translates to CASTSAARNSPLHF. The V call is TRBV18, the J call TRBJ1-6; D is undetermined. The germline V gene encodes CDR1 KGHSH and CDR2 LQKENI. Trimming took off 8 bases at V and 7 bases at J, with 15 bases between the two ends. The CDR3 contains 14 residues.

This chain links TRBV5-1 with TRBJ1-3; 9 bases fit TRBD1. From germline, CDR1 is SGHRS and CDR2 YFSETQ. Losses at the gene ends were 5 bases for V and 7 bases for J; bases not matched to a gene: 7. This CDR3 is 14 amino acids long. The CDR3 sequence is CASSDPTGGNTIYF. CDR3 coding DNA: TGCGCCAGCAGTGACCCGACAGGGGGGAACACCATATATTTT.

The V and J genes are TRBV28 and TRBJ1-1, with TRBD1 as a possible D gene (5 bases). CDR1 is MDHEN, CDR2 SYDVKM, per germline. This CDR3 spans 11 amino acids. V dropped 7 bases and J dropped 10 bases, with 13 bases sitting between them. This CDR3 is CASMGVGGAFF. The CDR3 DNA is TGTGCCAGCATGGGGGTAGGAGGAGCTTTCTTT.

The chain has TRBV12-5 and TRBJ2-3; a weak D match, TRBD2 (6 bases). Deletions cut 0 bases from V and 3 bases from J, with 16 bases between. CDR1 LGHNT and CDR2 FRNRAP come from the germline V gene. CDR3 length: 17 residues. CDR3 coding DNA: TGTGCTAGTGGTTTGGTACGGCCTGGGAGGCAAACAGATACGCAGTATTTT. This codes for CASGLVRPGRQTDTQYF.

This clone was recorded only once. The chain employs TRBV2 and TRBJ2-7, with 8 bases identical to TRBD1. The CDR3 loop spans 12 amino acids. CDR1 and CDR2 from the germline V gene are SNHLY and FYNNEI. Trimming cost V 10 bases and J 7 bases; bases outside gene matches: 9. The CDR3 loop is CATTTGVGEQYF. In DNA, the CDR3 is TGTGCCACCACGACAGGGGTCGGGGAGCAGTACTTC. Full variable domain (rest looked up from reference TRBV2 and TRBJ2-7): EPEVTQTPSHQVTQMGQEVILRCVPISNHLYFYWYRQILGQKVEFLVSFYNNEISEKSEIFDDQFSVERPDGSNFTLKIRSTKLEDSAMYFCATTTGVGEQYFGPGTRLTVT.

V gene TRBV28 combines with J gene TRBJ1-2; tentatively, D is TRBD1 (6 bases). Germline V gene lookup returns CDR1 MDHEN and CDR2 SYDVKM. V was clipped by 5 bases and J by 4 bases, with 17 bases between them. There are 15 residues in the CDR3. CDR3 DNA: TGTGCCAGCAGTCCTCAGGACGGGGGCTTCTATGGCTACACCTTC. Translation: CASSPQDGGFYGYTF.

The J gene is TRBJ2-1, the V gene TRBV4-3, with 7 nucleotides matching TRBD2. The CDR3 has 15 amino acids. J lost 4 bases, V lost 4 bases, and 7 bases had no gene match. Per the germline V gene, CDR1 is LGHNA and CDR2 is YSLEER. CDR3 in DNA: TGCGCCAGCAGCCTAAATTGGCGGGGGTACAATGAGCAGTTCTTC. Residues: CASSLNWRGYNEQFF.

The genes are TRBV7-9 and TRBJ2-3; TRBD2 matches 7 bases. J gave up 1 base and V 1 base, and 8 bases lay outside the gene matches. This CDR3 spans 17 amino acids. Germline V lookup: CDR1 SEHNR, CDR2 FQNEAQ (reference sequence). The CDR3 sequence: CASSLGSAGARTDTQYF. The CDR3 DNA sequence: TGTGCCAGCAGCTTAGGGTCCGCGGGAGCCCGCACAGATACGCAGTATTTT.

The chain's CDR3 is CASSEGRTDNSPLHF. CDR3 DNA: TGTGCCAGCAGTGAGGGGAGAACTGATAATTCACCCCTCCACTTT. V gene TRBV2 combines with J gene TRBJ1-6, with no clear D. This CDR3 contains 15 residues. Trimming removed 3 bases from V and 5 bases from J, with 11 bases in between. CDR1 and CDR2 from the germline V gene are SNHLY and FYNNEI.

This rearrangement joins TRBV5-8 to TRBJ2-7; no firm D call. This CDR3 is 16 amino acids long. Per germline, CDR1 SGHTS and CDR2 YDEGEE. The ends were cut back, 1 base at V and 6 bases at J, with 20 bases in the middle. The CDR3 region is CASSLLVVSSGSEQYF. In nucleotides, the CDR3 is TGTGCCAGCAGCTTGTTGGTTGTGTCGAGTGGGTCCGAGCAGTACTTC.

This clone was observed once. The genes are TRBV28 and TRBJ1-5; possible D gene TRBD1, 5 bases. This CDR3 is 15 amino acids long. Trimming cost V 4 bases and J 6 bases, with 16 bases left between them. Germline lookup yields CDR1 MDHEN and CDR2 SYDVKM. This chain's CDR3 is CASSWGSLGAQPQHF. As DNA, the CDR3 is TGTGCCAGCAGTTGGGGGAGCCTAGGCGCTCAGCCCCAGCATTTT.

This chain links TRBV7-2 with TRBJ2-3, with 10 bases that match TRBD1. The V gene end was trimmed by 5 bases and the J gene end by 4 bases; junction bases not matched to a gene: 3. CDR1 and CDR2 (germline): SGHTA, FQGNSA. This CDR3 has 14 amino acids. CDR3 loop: CASSQDRGSDTQYF. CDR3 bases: TGTGCCAGCAGCCAGGACAGGGGGTCAGATACGCAGTATTTT. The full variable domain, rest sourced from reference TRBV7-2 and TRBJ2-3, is GAGVSQSPSNKVTEKGKDVELRCDPISGHTALYWYRQSLGQGLEFLIYFQGNSAPDKSGLPSDRFSAERTGGSVSTLTIQRTQQEDSAVYLCASSQDRGSDTQYFGPGTRLTVL.

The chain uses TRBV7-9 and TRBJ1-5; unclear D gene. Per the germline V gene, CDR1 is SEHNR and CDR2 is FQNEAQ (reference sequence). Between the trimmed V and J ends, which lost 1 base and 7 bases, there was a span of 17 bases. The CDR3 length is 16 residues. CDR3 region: CASSLGSGQSGQPQHF. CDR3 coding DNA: TGTGCCAGCAGCTTAGGGTCTGGGCAGTCCGGCCAGCCCCAGCATTTT.

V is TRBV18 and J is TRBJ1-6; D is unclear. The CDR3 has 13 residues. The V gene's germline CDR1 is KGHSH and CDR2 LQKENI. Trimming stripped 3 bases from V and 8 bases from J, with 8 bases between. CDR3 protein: CASSPGIDSPLHF. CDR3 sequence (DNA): TGTGCCAGCTCACCTGGGATCGATTCACCCCTCCACTTT.

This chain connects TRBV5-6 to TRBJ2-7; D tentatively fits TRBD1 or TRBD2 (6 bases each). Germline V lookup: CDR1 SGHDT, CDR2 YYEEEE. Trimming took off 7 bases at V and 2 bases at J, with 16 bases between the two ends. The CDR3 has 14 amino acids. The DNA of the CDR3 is TGTGCCAGCGGAGGGATCGGGACACCCTACGAGCAGTACTTC. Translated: CASGGIGTPYEQYF.

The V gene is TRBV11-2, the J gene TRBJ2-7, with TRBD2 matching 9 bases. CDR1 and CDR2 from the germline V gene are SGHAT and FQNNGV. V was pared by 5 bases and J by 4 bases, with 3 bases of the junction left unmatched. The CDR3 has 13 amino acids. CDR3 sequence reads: CASSPGLAYEQYF. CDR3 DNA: TGTGCCAGCAGCCCGGGACTAGCTTACGAGCAGTACTTC.

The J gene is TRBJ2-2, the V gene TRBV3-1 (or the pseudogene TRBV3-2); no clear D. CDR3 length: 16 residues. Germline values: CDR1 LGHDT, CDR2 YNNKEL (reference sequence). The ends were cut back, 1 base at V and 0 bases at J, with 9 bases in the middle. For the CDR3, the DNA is TGTGCCAGCAGCCAAGGGCAGCCGTCGAACACCGGGGAGCTGTTTTTT. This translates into CASSQGQPSNTGELFF.

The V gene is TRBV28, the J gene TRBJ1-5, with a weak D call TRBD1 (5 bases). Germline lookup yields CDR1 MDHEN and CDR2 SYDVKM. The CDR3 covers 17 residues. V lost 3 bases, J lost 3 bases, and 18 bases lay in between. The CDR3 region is CASSFGRRGRTNQPQHF. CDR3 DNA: TGTGCCAGCAGTTTCGGTCGGCGGGGCAGGACCAATCAGCCCCAGCATTTT.

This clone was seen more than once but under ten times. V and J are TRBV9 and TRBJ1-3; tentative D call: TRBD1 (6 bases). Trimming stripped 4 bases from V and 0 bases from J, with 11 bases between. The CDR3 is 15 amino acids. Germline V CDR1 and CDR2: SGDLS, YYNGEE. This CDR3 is CASSTRDISGNTIYF. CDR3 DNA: TGTGCCAGCAGCACCCGGGACATCTCTGGAAACACCATATATTTT. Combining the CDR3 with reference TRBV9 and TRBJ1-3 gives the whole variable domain DSGVTQTPKHLITATGQRVTLRCSPRSGDLSVYWYQQSLDQGLQFLIQYYNGEERAKGNILERFSAQQFPDLHSELNLSSLELGDSALYFCASSTRDISGNTIYFGEGSWLTVV.

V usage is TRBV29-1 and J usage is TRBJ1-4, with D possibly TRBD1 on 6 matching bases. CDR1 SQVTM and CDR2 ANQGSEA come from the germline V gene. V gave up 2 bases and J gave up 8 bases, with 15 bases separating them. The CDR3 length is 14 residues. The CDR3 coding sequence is TGCAGCGTTGAAAAGGCAGGGGTCCAGGAAAAACTGTTTTTT. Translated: CSVEKAGVQEKLFF.

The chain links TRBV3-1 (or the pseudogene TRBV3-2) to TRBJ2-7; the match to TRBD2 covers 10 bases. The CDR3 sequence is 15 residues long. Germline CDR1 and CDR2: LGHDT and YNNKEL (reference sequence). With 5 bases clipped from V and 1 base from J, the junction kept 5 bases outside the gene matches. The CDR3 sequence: CASSRSGGASYEQYF. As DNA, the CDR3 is TGTGCCAGCAGCAGGAGCGGGGGGGCGTCCTACGAGCAGTACTTC.

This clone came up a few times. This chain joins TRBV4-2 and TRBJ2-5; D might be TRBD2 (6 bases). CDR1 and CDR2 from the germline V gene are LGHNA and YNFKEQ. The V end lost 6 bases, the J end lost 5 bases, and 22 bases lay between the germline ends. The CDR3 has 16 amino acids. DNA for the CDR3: TGTGCCAGCAGTACTCTCTCCGGGAGCTCAGGGGAGACCCAGTACTTC. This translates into CASSTLSGSSGETQYF.

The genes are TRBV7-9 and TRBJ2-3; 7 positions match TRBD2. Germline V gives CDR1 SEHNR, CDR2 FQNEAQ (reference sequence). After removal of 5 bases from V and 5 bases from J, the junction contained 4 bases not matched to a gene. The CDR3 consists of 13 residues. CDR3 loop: CASSTGGGDTQYF. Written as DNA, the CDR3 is TGTGCCAGCAGCACGGGAGGTGGAGATACGCAGTATTTT.

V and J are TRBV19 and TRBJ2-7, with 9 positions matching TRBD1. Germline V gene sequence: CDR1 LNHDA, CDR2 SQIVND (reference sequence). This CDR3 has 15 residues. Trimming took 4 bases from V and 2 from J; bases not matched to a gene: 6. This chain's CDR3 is CASSTQGQGAYEQYF. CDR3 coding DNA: TGTGCCAGTAGTACCCAGGGACAGGGTGCCTACGAGCAGTACTTC.

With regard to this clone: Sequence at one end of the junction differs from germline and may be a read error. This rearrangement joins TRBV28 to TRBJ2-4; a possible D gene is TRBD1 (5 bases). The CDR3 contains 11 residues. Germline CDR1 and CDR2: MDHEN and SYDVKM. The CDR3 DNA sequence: TGTGCCAGCATTAAGGGGTCCAGGGCCCACTTC. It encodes CASIKGSRAHF.

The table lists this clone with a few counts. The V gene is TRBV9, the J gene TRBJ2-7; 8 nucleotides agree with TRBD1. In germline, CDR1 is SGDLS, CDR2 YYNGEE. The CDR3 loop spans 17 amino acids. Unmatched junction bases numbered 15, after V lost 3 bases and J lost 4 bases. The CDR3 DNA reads TGTGCCAGCAGCGCGACACTTTCCGGGACAGGTCAATACGAGCAGTACTTC. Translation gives CASSATLSGTGQYEQYF.

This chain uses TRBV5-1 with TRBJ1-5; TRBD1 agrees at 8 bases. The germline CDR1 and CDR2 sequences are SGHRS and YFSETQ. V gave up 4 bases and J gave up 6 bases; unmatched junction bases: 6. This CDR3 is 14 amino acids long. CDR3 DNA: TGCGCCAGCAGCGCGGGGACAGGTTCTCAGCCCCAGCATTTT. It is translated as CASSAGTGSQPQHF.

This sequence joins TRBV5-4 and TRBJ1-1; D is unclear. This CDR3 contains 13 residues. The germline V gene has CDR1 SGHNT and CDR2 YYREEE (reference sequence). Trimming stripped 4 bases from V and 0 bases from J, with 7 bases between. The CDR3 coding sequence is TGTGCCAGCAGCGTAGGACTGAACACTGAAGCTTTCTTT. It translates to CASSVGLNTEAFF.

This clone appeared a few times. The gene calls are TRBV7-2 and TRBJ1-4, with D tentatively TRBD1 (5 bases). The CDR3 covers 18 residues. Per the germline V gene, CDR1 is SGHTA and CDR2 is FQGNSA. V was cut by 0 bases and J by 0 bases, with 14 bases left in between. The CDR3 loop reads CASSLAALRGTTNEKLFF. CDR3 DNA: TGTGCCAGCAGCTTAGCCGCCTTGAGGGGCACAACTAATGAAAAACTGTTTTTT.

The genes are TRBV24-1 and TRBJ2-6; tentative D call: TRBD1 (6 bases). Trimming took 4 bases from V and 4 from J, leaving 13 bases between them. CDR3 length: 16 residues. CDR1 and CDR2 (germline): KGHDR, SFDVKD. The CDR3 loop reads CATSDPGQRGANVLTF. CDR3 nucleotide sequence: TGTGCCACCAGTGACCCCGGACAGCGGGGGGCCAACGTCCTGACTTTC.

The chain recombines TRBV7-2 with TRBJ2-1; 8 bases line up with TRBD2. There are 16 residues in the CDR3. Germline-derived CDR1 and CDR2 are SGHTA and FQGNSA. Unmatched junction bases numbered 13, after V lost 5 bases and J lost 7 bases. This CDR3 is CASSPLAGLGLNEQFF. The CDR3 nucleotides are TGTGCCAGCAGCCCGTTAGCGGGACTGGGGTTAAATGAGCAGTTCTTC.